The clone carrying this TCR beta chain showed up many times. Its target is unknown. Per the germline V gene, CDR1 is MNHEY and CDR2 is SVGAGI. The CDR3 covers 16 residues. With V trimmed by 2 bases and J by 5 bases, 6 bases remained unmatched. TCRdb passed the multiplex PCR reads through MiXCR, listing each CDR3 protein once. The repertoire holds fewer than 250,000 distinct CDR3 sequences, approximately 30% seen once, with 1.2% to 1.5% in the top ten. The sample comes from a study of breast tumors, draining lymph nodes, adjacent tissues. Breast cancer patients provided tissue from their axillary draining lymph nodes. Findings and caveats of the study: Tumor T cell lymph node origin was a supported hypothesis, not proven. Compared with lymph nodes, tumors were less diverse; compared with nontumor tissue, more.

This sequence originates from a female donor with breast cancer. Some clones in this sample may be carry-over from other donors' samples. The chain has TRBV6-5 and TRBJ2-2; TRBD1 agrees at 9 bases. The sample consisted of axillary lymph node tissue. This CDR3 reads CASSYLPGQGTGELFF. The CDR3 DNA is TGTGCCAGCAGTTACCTCCCGGGACAGGGAACCGGGGAGCTGTTTTTT.